This entry features one T cell receptor (beta chain) sequence. The antigen it recognizes is unknown. It has no much larger one-base neighbor in the sample; base qualities were not kept. TCR beta CDR3 regions were amplified by multiplex PCR with the immunoSEQ immune profiling system according to the manufacturer's instructions. An Illumina NextSeq system was used to carry out the sequencing. The source study handled its data this way. Sequence data were processed on the immunoSEQ Analyzer platform, and clonality was computed as the square root of Simpson's index of productive rearrangements. Jensen-Shannon distance served as the measure of similarity in V and J usage, while OLGA was used to compute CDR3 generation probabilities. Shared CDR3 sequences were searched in the immuneACCESS database (August 2020) and in VDJdb (December 2020). TCRdb took this table from immuneACCESS and kept in-frame rearrangements with V and J called. Such tables lack part of the clones; where checked against another copy, unresolved V genes explain under half of the gap, and the rest is unexplained. V and J calls and clone size are those listed in that table; D and trimming were worked out from the DNA. This sample has about 20,000 clones in its table, and almost 97% of those were observed once. The top ten constitute roughly 0.62% of the sample.

The data derive from a study of monozygotic twins with cystic fibrosis (dated by TCRdb to about 2021). Notes on the research overall: Barcoded libraries were made from around 3.2 micrograms of fragmented DNA using approximately 15 PCR cycles. TCR beta repertoires were compared within and between 16 monozygotic twin pairs with cystic fibrosis so that genetic influence on V and J gene usage could be assessed. The cohort comprised ten female and six male twin pairs aged roughly 2.0 to 40 years, median roughly 8.8 years, mostly children and adolescents. On the day of blood sampling, twins were ranked among about 960 cohort participants for weight-for-height and for FEVPerc (FEV1 disease centile). Data for three of the twin pairs had previously been reported in another context.

The paper as a whole reports these results and caveats: Simpson clonality was found to be generally low (median around 0.0095), suggesting a naive-dominated repertoire, although higher clonality was observed in the most severely affected patients. In 13 of 16 pairs, V gene usage most closely resembled the co-twin's, and the same held for J usage in 8 of 16 pairs, a pattern suggesting genetic constraints. Sharing of nucleotide-identical clonotypes was significantly greater within monozygotic CF twin pairs than between unrelated CF individuals (P = 0.000026, Mann-Whitney). The cohort was small, and the number of shared CDR3s showed no association with age, concordance or disease severity.

A distance of 19 bases separates the germline ends of V and J, which lose 6 bases and 5 bases respectively. Taken from the germline V gene, the CDR1 and CDR2 loops are MNHEY and SVGAGI. The CDR3 contains 15 residues, cysteine and phenylalanine counted. Only the CDR3 part of the read is kept: 45 bases, read in frame from the first base. The twin pairs came from the European Cystic Fibrosis Twin and Sibling Study Cohort, a cohort that recruited patients from roughly 160 CF clinics across 14 European countries. Zygosity and CFTR genotype were verified in-house, with zygosity tested by multiplex PCR of nine short tandem repeat loci. Peripheral blood was sampled from each twin, with clinical parameters recorded on the day of blood sampling. Genomic DNA was isolated from peripheral blood cells with phenol/chloroform and kept in TE buffer at 4 degrees C.

The sequence was obtained from a girl aged 2-10 years with cystic fibrosis. The sequenced sample consisted of blood. The rearrangement combines TRBV6-5 with TRBJ2-5, with TRBD2 as a weak D call on 7 bases. In nucleotides, the sequence is TGTGCCAGCAGAAACAACGGGGGGCCCGAGGAGACCCAGTACTTC. Its product reads: CASRNNGGPEETQYF.